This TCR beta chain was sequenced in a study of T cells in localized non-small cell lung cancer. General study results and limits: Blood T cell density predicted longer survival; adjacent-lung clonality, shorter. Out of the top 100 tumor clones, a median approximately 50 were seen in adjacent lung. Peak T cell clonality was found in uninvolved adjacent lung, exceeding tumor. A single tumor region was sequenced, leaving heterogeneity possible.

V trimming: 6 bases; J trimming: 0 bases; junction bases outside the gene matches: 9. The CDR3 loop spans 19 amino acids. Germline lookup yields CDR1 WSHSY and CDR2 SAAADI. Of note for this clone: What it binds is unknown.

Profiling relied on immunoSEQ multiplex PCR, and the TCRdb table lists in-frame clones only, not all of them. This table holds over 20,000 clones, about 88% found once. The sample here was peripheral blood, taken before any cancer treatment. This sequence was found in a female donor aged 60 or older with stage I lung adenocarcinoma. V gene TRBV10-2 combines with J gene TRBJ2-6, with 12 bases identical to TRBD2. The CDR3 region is CASSLMGLAGVSGANVLTF. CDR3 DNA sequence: TGCGCCAGCAGCCTGATGGGACTAGCGGGTGTCTCTGGGGCCAACGTCCTGACTTTC.